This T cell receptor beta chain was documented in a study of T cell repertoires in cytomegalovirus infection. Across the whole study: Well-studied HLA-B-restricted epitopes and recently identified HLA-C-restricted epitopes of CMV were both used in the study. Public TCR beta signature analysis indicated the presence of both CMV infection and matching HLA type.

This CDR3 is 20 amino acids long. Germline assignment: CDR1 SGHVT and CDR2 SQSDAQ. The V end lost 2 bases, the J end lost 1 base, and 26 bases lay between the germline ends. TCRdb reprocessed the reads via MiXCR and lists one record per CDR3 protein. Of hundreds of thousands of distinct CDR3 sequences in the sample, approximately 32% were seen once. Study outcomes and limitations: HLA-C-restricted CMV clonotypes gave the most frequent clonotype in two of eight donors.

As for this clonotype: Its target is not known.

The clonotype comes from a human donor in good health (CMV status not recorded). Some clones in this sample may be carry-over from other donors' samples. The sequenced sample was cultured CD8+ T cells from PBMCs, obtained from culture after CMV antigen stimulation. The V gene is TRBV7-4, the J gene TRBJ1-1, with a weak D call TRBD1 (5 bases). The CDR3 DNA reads TGTGCCAGCAGCTTACGATGGGAGTGGGCAGGGAAGGATGAGAACACTGAAGCTTTCTTT. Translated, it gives CASSLRWEWAGKDENTEAFF.